The present T cell receptor (beta chain) was sequenced within a study of cytomegalovirus exposure and HLA in healthy donors (dated by TCRdb to 2016 to 2017). In terms of the full investigation: A later analysis indicated that the 90 to 150 validation repertoires were generated on the platform also employed for the 600 to 750 repertoires of the first cohort. The study was designed to test whether signatures of past pathogen exposure could be identified by cataloging public T cell receptors. The study combined high-throughput TCR immunosequencing, statistical association of individual TCRs with disease status, and machine learning to predict cytomegalovirus infection status. In addition to the first cohort of 650 to 750 subjects, a separate validation cohort of over 90 different subjects was used. Summary of the overall study and its limitations: A total of 150 to 200 TCR beta chains were listed by the study as associated with cytomegalovirus. A later analysis found that TCRs clustered in the first cohort also tended to co-occur in the 100 to 150 validation repertoires, with 94% of cluster scores above 0. A later analysis had no HLA typing for the validation cohort, so co-occurrence there was scored across all 120 or so repertoires. Most TCR sequences were seen in very few donors, while some public TCRs were found in many individuals. The classifier was reported to diagnose cytomegalovirus status with high specificity and sensitivity in both the original and validation cohorts. In vitro tests confirmed that a few of the cytomegalovirus-associated TCR beta chains recognize cytomegalovirus antigens. The authors suggested that the approach could potentially be extended to other disease states and immunological phenotypes.

The donors were included in the validation cohort of approximately 130 subjects, a group kept apart from the roughly 670-subject first cohort. The method was the immunoSEQ multiplex PCR assay. Under the source paper's analysis protocol: To diagnose cytomegalovirus status from the catalog of TCR beta chain sequences, a statistical classification framework was built. Drawn from immuneACCESS, this table holds only the in-frame rearrangements with V and J called that TCRdb kept. Clones are partly lost; checked studies trace under half to an unresolved V gene and leave the rest unexplained. V and J calls and clone size are copied from that table; D and trimming were computed from the DNA. The sample has fewer than 200,000 clones on record, 80% to 85% of them singletons. The ten top clones hold under 3.5% of the sample. This clone appeared once. Its antigen has not been determined. No base qualities exist here, and no much larger clone lies one base off it.

Including cysteine and phenylalanine, the CDR3 has 17 amino acids. Only CDR3 DNA remains: 51 bases, in frame from the first base. V was cut back by 6 bases and J by 3 bases, leaving a gap of 23 bases between them. CDR1 is given as SQVTM and CDR2 as ANQGSEA, both from the germline V gene. Sequencing input: PBMCs. Recombination joined TRBV29-1 with TRBJ1-4, with TRBD1 perhaps the D gene, on 6 matching bases. The sequence came from a woman in her late teens or twenties in good health and CMV-seropositive. The nucleotide sequence is given as TGCAGCGTGTTGGACAGAGGGCCGGGGGGGGCTAATGAAAAACTGTTTTTT. Its protein is CSVLDRGPGGANEKLFF.